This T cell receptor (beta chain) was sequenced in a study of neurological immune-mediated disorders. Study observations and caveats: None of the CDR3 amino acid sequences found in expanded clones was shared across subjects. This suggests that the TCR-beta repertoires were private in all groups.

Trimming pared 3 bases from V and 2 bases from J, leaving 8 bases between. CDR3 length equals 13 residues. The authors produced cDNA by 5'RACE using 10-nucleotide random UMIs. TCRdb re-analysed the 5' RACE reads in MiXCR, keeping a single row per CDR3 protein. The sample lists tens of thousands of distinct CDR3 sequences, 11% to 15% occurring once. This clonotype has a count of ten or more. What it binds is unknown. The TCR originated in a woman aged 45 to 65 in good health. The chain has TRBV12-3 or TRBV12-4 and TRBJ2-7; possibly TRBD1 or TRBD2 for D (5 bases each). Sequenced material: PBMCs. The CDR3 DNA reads TGTGCCAGCAGTTTTGGGACCACCTACGAGCAGTACTTC. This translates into CASSFGTTYEQYF.